This entry lists 9 T cell receptor beta chains sequenced from one sample in a study of blood T cell repertoires in COVID-19. TCRdb's table, derived via immunoSEQ multiplex PCR, lists solely in-frame clones and lacks some. The repertoire holds about 330,000 clones, with more than 75% as singletons. The source material was PBMCs or T cells enriched from blood (not recorded which). The receptor source for this set is a young woman who had recovered from COVID-19.

The chain is built from TRBV5-6 and TRBJ1-5; TRBD1 aligns across 7 bases. This CDR3 is 17 amino acids long. Germline values: CDR1 SGHDT, CDR2 YYEEEE. The ends lost 0 bases at V and 0 bases at J; junction bases unmatched: 6. In DNA form, the CDR3 reads TGTGCCAGCAGCTTGGGAGGGGACAGCTCTAGCAATCAGCCCCAGCATTTT. As protein: CASSLGGDSSSNQPQHF.

The chain links TRBV6-5 to TRBJ1-2; D gene unclear. The CDR3 loop spans 13 amino acids. Deletions cut 6 bases from V and 5 bases from J, with 13 bases between. Per germline, CDR1 MNHEY and CDR2 SVGAGI. This CDR3 reads CASSLGRLYGYTF. As DNA, the CDR3 is TGTGCCAGCAGCCTAGGCCGTCTGTATGGCTACACCTTC.

This clone came up once. The chain employs TRBV7-9 and TRBJ1-2; D is perhaps TRBD1 (5 bases). The V gene's germline CDR1 is SEHNR and CDR2 FQNEAQ (reference sequence). V lost 5 bases, J lost 7 bases, and 17 bases lay in between. The CDR3 extends over 14 amino acids. The CDR3 sequence is CASSQSSGLSGYTF. CDR3 DNA sequence: TGTGCCAGCAGCCAAAGCTCGGGACTTTCTGGCTACACCTTC. The variable domain in full, with the rest retrieved from reference TRBV7-9 and TRBJ1-2, is DTGVSQNPRHKITKRGQNVTFRCDPISEHNRLYWYRQTLGQGPEFLTYFQNEAQLEKSRLLSDRFSAERPKGSFSTLEIQRTEQGDSAMYLCASSQSSGLSGYTFGSGTRLTVV.

The V and J genes are TRBV7-8 and TRBJ1-3, with D perhaps TRBD1 (5 bases). The CDR3 spans 16 residues. The ends were cut back, 6 bases at V and 0 bases at J, with 15 bases in the middle. CDR1 is SGHVS and CDR2 is FQNEAQ in the germline V gene. CDR3 amino acids: CASRSDGGFSGNTIYF. CDR3 bases: TGTGCCAGCAGAAGCGATGGGGGGTTCTCTGGAAACACCATATATTTT.

The rearrangement uses TRBV5-1 and TRBJ2-1, with TRBD1 as a possible D gene (6 bases). V was cut by 4 bases and J by 4 bases, with 9 bases left in between. Germline V CDR1 and CDR2: SGHRS, YFSETQ. This CDR3 comprises 13 residues. The CDR3 here is CASSGQGYNEQFF. CDR3 coding DNA: TGCGCCAGCAGCGGCCAGGGGTACAATGAGCAGTTCTTC.

This chain links TRBV7-2 with TRBJ2-1; maybe TRBD1 (6 bases). The germline CDR1 and CDR2 sequences are SGHTA and FQGNSA. V was pared by 5 bases and J by 0 bases, with 14 bases between. The CDR3 loop spans 16 amino acids. This CDR3 is CASSRLGGVSYNEQFF. CDR3 bases: TGTGCCAGCAGCCGGTTAGGGGGTGTCTCCTACAATGAGCAGTTCTTC.

This sequence joins TRBV19 and TRBJ2-1; D gene unclear. V shed 1 base and J shed 8 bases, with 6 bases lying between them. Germline CDR1 is LNHDA and CDR2 is SQIVND (reference sequence). The CDR3 runs 12 residues. The CDR3 sequence is CASSIARDEQFF. CDR3 coding DNA: TGTGCCAGTAGTATAGCGCGTGATGAGCAGTTCTTC.

This chain uses TRBV5-1 with TRBJ2-7; D is undetermined. Germline V gene data show CDR1 as SGHRS and CDR2 as YFSETQ. V lost 4 bases to trimming and J lost 3 bases, with 8 bases between them. The CDR3 runs 12 residues. The CDR3 sequence is CASSLGRYEQYF. In nucleotides, the CDR3 is TGCGCCAGCAGCCTAGGCCGCTACGAGCAGTACTTC. Using reference TRBV5-1 and TRBJ2-7 for the parts outside the CDR3, the full variable domain is KAGVTQTPRYLIKTRGQQVTLSCSPISGHRSVSWYQQTPGQGLQFLFEYFSETQRNKGNFPGRFSGRQFSNSRSEMNVSTLELGDSALYLCASSLGRYEQYFGPGTRLTVT.

This clone appeared once. This chain uses TRBV5-1 with TRBJ1-4; TRBD1 agrees at 7 bases. Germline assignment: CDR1 SGHRS and CDR2 YFSETQ. V dropped 3 bases and J dropped 8; count of bases not matched to a gene: 10. The CDR3 runs to 15 residues. CDR3: CASSWGDRVEEKLFF. CDR3 bases: TGCGCCAGCAGCTGGGGAGACAGGGTCGAGGAAAAACTGTTTTTT.